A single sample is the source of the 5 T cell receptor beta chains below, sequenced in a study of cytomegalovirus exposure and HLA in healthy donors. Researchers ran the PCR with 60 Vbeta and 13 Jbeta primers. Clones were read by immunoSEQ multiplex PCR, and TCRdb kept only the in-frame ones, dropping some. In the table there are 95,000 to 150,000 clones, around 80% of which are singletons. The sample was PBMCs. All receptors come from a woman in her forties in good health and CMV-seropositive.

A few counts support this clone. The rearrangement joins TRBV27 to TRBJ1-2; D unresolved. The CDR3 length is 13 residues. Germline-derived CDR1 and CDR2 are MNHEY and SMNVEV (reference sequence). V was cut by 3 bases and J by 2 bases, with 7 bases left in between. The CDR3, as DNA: TGTGCCAGCAGTTTCGCCAGGAACTATGGCTACACCTTC. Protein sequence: CASSFARNYGYTF.

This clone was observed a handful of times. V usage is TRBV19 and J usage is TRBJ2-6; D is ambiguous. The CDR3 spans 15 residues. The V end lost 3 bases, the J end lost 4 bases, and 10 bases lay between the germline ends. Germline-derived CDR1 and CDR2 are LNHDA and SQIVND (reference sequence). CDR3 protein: CASSMREAGANVLTF. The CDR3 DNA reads TGTGCCAGTAGTATGCGAGAAGCCGGGGCCAACGTCCTGACTTTC.

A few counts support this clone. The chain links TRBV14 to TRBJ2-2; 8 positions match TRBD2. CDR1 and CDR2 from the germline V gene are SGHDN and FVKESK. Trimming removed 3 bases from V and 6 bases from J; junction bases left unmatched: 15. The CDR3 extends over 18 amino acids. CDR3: CASSHSGTRNWYAGELFF. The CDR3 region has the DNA TGTGCCAGCAGCCACTCCGGGACTAGGAATTGGTACGCCGGGGAGCTGTTTTTT.

CDR3 bases: TGTGCCATCCGTAAGGCTGGCGGGGGCGGAGAGACCCAGTACTTC. This codes for CAIRKAGGGGETQYF. The chain links TRBV10-3 to TRBJ2-5, with TRBD2 as a possible D gene (7 bases). The length of the CDR3 is 15 residues. Germline V gene lookup returns CDR1 ENHRY and CDR2 SYGVKD. V was cut by 8 bases and J by 4 bases, with 20 bases left in between.

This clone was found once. As DNA, the CDR3 is TGTGCCAGCAGTTTATTGGCAGGCAGCAATCAGCCCCAGCATTTT. It translates to CASSLLAGSNQPQHF. The chain employs TRBV27 and TRBJ1-5; D unresolved. This CDR3 has 15 amino acids. Per germline, CDR1 MNHEY and CDR2 SMNVEV (reference sequence). The V end was cut by 1 base, the J end by 1 base, with 8 bases between.